Listed below are T cell receptor beta chains from one sample, sequenced in a study of Ad26.COV2.S vaccination and SARS-CoV-2 variants. Libraries were prepared by immunoSEQ multiplex PCR; TCRdb keeps only in-frame clonotypes and omits some of them. The repertoire holds hundreds of thousands of clones, with about 85% as singletons. The source was peripheral blood, collected in a trial of Ad26.COV2.S vaccine versus placebo. The receptors stem from a person between 18 and 60 years old who received the Ad26.COV2.S COVID-19 vaccine or a placebo. CDR3s include the opening cysteine and the closing phenylalanine or tryptophan. Each record gives: J gene, clone size, V gene, D gene, CDR3 DNA, CDR3 protein. The D gene is left open where the match is weak. Size is omitted from some rows. Given values are once, few, many or a class for expanded clones.

>TRBJ1-6|-|TRBV30|-
TGTGCCTGGAGTGTACGAGGGGGGGTCTCACCCCTCCACTTT
CAWSVRGGVSPLHF
>TRBJ2-1|-|TRBV11-2|TRBD2
TGTGCCAGCAGGCCCACTAGCGGTTATTACAATGAGCAGTTCTTC
CASRPTSGYYNEQFF
>TRBJ1-1|-|TRBV9|TRBD1
TGTGCCAGCAGCGTCAGGGGGCTTAACACTGAAGCTTTCTTT
CASSVRGLNTEAFF
>TRBJ1-2|-|TRBV4-1|TRBD1
TGCGCCAGCAGCCAACCGACAGGGCGGTATGGCTACACCTTC
CASSQPTGRYGYTF
>TRBJ2-3|-|TRBV11-3|-
TGTGCCAGCAGCCCCGGGAATGAGGGGAGCACAGATACGCAGTATTTT
CASSPGNEGSTDTQYF
>TRBJ2-2|-|TRBV4-3|-
TGCGCCAGCAGCGTGGATAACACCGGGGAGCTGTTTTTT
CASSVDNTGELFF
>TRBJ1-1|-|TRBV5-4|TRBD1
TGTGCCAGCAGCTTTCGGCGCTCGAACAGGGGCGCTTTCTTT
CASSFRRSNRGAFF
>TRBJ2-5|-|TRBV20-1|-
TGCAGTGCTGGGGTTTGGGAGACCCAGTACTTC
CSAGVWETQYF
>TRBJ2-5|-|TRBV25-1|-
TGTGCCAGCAGTGCAGCGACAGGTCTGGGAGAGACCCAGTACTTC
CASSAATGLGETQYF
>TRBJ1-4|-|TRBV28|TRBD1
TGTGCCAGCATCGGAAGTGGACAGGGGGATGAAAAACTGTTTTTT
CASIGSGQGDEKLFF
>TRBJ2-7|-|TRBV11-2|TRBD1
TGTGCCAGCAGACCGGGACAGGGGCCCTACGAGCAGTACTTC
CASRPGQGPYEQYF
>TRBJ1-1|-|TRBV6-5|TRBD1
TGTGCCAGCAGTACCGACAGGGGGTCCACTGAAGCTTTCTTT
CASSTDRGSTEAFF
>TRBJ1-2|-|TRBV4-1|-
TGCGCCAGCAGCCTCCCGAACAACTATGGCTACACCTTC
CASSLPNNYGYTF
>TRBJ2-7|-|TRBV9|-
TGTGCCAGCAGCGTAGGAAAACTTACCTACGAGCAGTACTTC
CASSVGKLTYEQYF
>TRBJ2-7|-|TRBV11-2|-
TGTGCCAGCAGCTTAGGACCGACTTCTCAAGGGCCCTACGAGCAGTACTTC
CASSLGPTSQGPYEQYF
>TRBJ2-1|-|TRBV7-8|-
TGTGCCAGCAGCTTAAGGCTCTACAATGAGCAGTTCTTC
CASSLRLYNEQFF
>TRBJ1-1|once|TRBV6-2/TRBV6-3|-
TGTGCCAGCAGTTACTCGCCTTCTAAGGGTTGGAGGAACACTGAAGCTTTCTTT
CASSYSPSKGWRNTEAFF
>TRBJ1-1|-|TRBV7-9|-
TGTGCCAGCAGCTTAGTGACAGAAGCTTTCTTT
CASSLVTEAFF
>TRBJ2-3|-|TRBV28|-
TGTGCCAGCAAAAGGGGGGGTTCAGATACGCAGTATTTT
CASKRGGSDTQYF
>TRBJ1-2|-|TRBV3-1/TRBV3-2|-
TGTGCCAGCAGCCCAAGCGGACGGGGCTATGGCTACACCTTC
CASSPSGRGYGYTF
>TRBJ2-5|-|TRBV6-5|TRBD2
TGTGCCAGCAGTTACAGGGCGGGAGGGGAGACCCAGTACTTC
CASSYRAGGETQYF
>TRBJ2-3|-|TRBV7-2|-
TGTGCCAGCAGCTTAGCGTCGTTGGGGCAGGCAGGTACGCAGTATTTT
CASSLASLGQAGTQYF
>TRBJ2-2|-|TRBV7-2|TRBD1
TGTGCCAGCAGCTACCCGGGACAGGTGGAGCTGTTTTTT
CASSYPGQVELFF
>TRBJ1-6|-|TRBV11-2|-
TGTGCCAGCAGCTGGACAGATTCACCCCTCCACTTT
CASSWTDSPLHF
>TRBJ2-2|-|TRBV15|-
TGTGCCACCAGCAGAGTGGGCCTTAACACCGGGGAGCTGTTTTTT
CATSRVGLNTGELFF
>TRBJ1-1|-|TRBV7-9|-
TGTGCCAGCAGCCGACATCGAGGGGGGCTACAGGTCACTGAAGCTTTCTTT
CASSRHRGGLQVTEAFF
>TRBJ2-7|-|TRBV7-9|TRBD1
TGTGCCAGCAGCTCTGGACAGGGGTCGTACGAGCAGTACTTC
CASSSGQGSYEQYF
>TRBJ2-1|-|TRBV27|-
TGTGCCAGCAGCCACCGGACAGGGGGCCCTAGCGGGGGCCTTTACAATGAGCAGTTCTTC
CASSHRTGGPSGGLYNEQFF
>TRBJ2-2|-|TRBV7-2|-
TGTGCCAGCAGCTTAGTTCCTACCGGGGAGCTGTTTTTT
CASSLVPTGELFF
>TRBJ2-2|-|TRBV5-1|-
TGCGCCAGCAGGACCTCCTTGAACACCGGGGAGCTGTTTTTT
CASRTSLNTGELFF
>TRBJ1-1|-|TRBV10-3|-
TGTGCCATCAGTGAGGTTGAGAACACTGAAGCTTTCTTT
CAISEVENTEAFF
>TRBJ1-5|once|TRBV7-2|-
TGTGCCAGCAGCTTAGGGGGTAACAATCAGCCCCAGCATTTT
CASSLGGNNQPQHF
>TRBJ2-7|once|TRBV5-1|-
TGCGCCAGCAGCTTGGGCGCCTACGAGCAGTACTTC
CASSLGAYEQYF
>TRBJ2-5|-|TRBV20-1|TRBD2
TGCAGTGCTAGTCTACTAGCGGCAGAGACCCAGTACTTC
CSASLLAAETQYF
>TRBJ2-7|-|TRBV7-2|-
TGTGCCAGCAGCTTAAACAACGGGGATTACGAGCAGTACTTC
CASSLNNGDYEQYF
>TRBJ1-1|-|TRBV18|TRBD1
TGTGCCAGCTCAAATACAGGGGCGTTGAACACTGAAGCTTTCTTT
CASSNTGALNTEAFF
>TRBJ2-5|once|TRBV5-1|TRBD1
TGCGCCAGCAGCTTAACAGGGGGGGAGACCCAGTACTTC
CASSLTGGETQYF
>TRBJ2-2|-|TRBV9|-
TGTGCCAGCAGCGTAATTCCGGACACCGGGGAGCTGTTTTTT
CASSVIPDTGELFF
>TRBJ1-1|once|TRBV7-9|-
TGTGCCAGCAGCTCCAGCGGCAGCCTGAACACTGAAGCTTTCTTT
CASSSSGSLNTEAFF
>TRBJ1-6|few|TRBV5-4|-
TGTGCCAGCAGCTCCCGGGGAAATAATTCACCCCTCCACTTT
CASSSRGNNSPLHF
>TRBJ1-5|-|TRBV7-9|-
TGTGCCAGCAGCCTGGACGGCCTTAGCAATCAGCCCCAGCATTTT
CASSLDGLSNQPQHF
>TRBJ2-2|-|TRBV29-1|-
TGCAGCGTTGGAGGTCCGCCCGGGGAGCTGTTTTTT
CSVGGPPGELFF
>TRBJ1-1|-|TRBV28|-
TGTGCCAGCAGCGGTAGGTTGGAAGCTTTCTTT
CASSGRLEAFF
>TRBJ1-1|-|TRBV5-1|-
TGCGCCAGCAGCCCCTCAGGGTCCGGCACTGAAGCTTTCTTT
CASSPSGSGTEAFF
>TRBJ2-1|-|TRBV28|-
TGTGCCAGCAGCGAGTATCGTGGCCCTACGGATGAGCAGTTCTTC
CASSEYRGPTDEQFF
>TRBJ2-2|few|TRBV9|-
TGTGCCAGCAGCGTAAATGCCGGTGGGTTCACCGGGGAGCTGTTTTTT
CASSVNAGGFTGELFF
>TRBJ1-2|once|TRBV5-4|TRBD1
TGTGCCAGCAGCTTGGGGGGACAGATGACTGGCTACACCTTC
CASSLGGQMTGYTF
>TRBJ1-2|once|TRBV28|-
TGTGCCAGCAGTTTAAGTACGGACTATGGCTACACCTTC
CASSLSTDYGYTF
>TRBJ1-5|once|TRBV30|-
TGTGCCTGGAGTGCGGACAGCGGCTATCAGCCCCAGCATTTT
CAWSADSGYQPQHF